The TCR beta chain under discussion was sequenced for a study of PD-L1 blockade in urothelial cancer. Clones were read by immunoSEQ multiplex PCR, and TCRdb kept only the in-frame ones, dropping some. The sample lists some 54,000 clones, about 87% occurring once. Trimming cost V 1 base and J 3 bases, with 10 bases left between them. Germline CDR1 GTSNPN, CDR2 SVGIG (reference sequence). There are 14 residues in the CDR3. This clone was counted between two and nine times. This clonotype was obtained from a man between 40 and 49 years old with urothelial cancer. V usage is TRBV30 and J usage is TRBJ1-5, with D possibly matching TRBD1 (5 bases). The sequenced sample was PBMCs, obtained around atezolizumab (anti-PD-L1) treatment. The CDR3, as DNA: TGTGCCTGGAGTGCCCCAGGGAACAATCAGCCCCAGCATTTT. Its protein product is CAWSAPGNNQPQHF.